This TCR beta chain was recovered during a study of blood T cells in healthy people across ages. For this clonotype: One end of the junction is discordant with germline, which a read error may explain.

The CDR3 runs to 15 residues. Germline lookup yields CDR1 SGHTA and CDR2 FQGTGA. A second PCR of about 6 to 12 cycles used a sample-barcoded 5' primer and a J-beta primer mix. TCRdb used MiXCR to reprocess the 5' RACE reads, holding one entry per CDR3 protein. The repertoire holds 1.5 million to 1.8 million distinct CDR3 sequences, with approximately 42% as singletons. Material for sequencing was blood. The gene calls are TRBV7-3 and TRBJ1-6; the D gene is possibly TRBD1 (6 bases). This sequence was found in a woman aged 18-29 years in good health. Written as DNA, the CDR3 is TGTGCCAGCAGCGCGCAGGGGTCGGGGGGATCACCCCCCCACTTT. This gives the protein CASSAQGSGGSPPHF.